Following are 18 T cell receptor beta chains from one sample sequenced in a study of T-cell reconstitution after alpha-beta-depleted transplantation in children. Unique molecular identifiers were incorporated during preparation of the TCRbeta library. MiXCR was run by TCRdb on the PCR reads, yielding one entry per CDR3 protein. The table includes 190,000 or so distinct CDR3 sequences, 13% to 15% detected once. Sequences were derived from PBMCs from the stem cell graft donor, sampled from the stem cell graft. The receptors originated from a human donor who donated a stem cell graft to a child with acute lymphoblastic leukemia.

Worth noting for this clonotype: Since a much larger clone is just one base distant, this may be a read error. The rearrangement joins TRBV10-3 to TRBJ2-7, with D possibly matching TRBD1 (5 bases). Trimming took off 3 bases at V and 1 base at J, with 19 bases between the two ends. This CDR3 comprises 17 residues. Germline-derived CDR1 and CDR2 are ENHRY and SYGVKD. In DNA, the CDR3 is TGTGCCATCAGTGAAATAGTGGGGCAGCGAGTTTCCTACGAGCAGTACTTC. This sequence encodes CAISEIVGQRVSYEQYF.

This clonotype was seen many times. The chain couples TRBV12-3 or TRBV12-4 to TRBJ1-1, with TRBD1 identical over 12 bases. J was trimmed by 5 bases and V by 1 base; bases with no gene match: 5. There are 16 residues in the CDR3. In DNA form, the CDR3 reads TGTGCCAGCAGTTTAGGTGGGGACAGGGGGCAAACTGAAGCTTTCTTT. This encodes CASSLGGDRGQTEAFF.

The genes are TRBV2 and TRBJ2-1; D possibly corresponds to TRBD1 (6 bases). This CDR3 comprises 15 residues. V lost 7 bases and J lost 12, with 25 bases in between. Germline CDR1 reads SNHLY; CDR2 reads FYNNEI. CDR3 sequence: CASKPGTGTDVVQFF. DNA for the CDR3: TGTGCCAGCAAGCCGGGAACAGGGACCGACGTTGTGCAGTTCTTC.

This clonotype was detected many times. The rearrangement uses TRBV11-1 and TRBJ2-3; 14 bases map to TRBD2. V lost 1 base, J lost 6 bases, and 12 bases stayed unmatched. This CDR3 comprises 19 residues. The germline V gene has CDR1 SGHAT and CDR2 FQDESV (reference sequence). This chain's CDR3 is CASSLGGLAGGQKPDTQYF. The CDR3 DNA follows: TGTGCCAGCAGCTTAGGTGGACTAGCGGGAGGACAGAAGCCCGATACGCAGTATTTT. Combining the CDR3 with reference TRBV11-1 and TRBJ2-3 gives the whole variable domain EAEVAQSPRYKITEKSQAVAFWCDPISGHATLYWYRQILGQGPELLVQFQDESVVDDSQLPKDRFSAERLKGVDSTLKIQPAELGDSAMYLCASSLGGLAGGQKPDTQYFGPGTRLTVL.

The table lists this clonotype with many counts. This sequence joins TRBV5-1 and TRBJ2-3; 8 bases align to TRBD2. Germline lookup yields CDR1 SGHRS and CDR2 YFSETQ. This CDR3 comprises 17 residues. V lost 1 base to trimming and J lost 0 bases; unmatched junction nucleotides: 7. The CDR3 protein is CASSLKGSSGSTDTQYF. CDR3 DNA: TGCGCCAGCAGCTTGAAGGGTTCTAGCGGGAGCACAGATACGCAGTATTTT.

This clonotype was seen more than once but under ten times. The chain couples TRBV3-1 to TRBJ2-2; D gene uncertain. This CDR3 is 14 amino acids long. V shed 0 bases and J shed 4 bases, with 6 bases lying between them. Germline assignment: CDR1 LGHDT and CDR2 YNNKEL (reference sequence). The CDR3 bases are TGTGCCAGCAGCCAAGATTTGAGCACCGGGGAGCTGTTTTTT. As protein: CASSQDLSTGELFF.

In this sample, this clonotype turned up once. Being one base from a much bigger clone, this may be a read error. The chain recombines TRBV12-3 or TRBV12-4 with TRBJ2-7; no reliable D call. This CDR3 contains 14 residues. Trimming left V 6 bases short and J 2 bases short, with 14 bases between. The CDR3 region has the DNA TGTGCCAGCAGCATAGCAGGCATCCCCTACGAGCAGTACTTC. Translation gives CASSIAGIPYEQYF.

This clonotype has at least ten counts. CDR3 nucleotides: TGTGCCAGCAGGCCCACAGGGGGCCCTAAGGCGAACATTCAGTACTTC. Encoded protein: CASRPTGGPKANIQYF. V and J are TRBV12-3 or TRBV12-4 and TRBJ2-4; 9 bases match TRBD1. The CDR3 spans 16 residues. Trimming removed 6 bases from V and 7 bases from J; junction bases left unmatched: 13.

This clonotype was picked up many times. In nucleotides, the CDR3 is TGCGCCAGCAGCTTGGCCACAGCGGCCTACAATGAGCAGTTCTTC. Translated: CASSLATAAYNEQFF. The V call is TRBV5-1, the J call TRBJ2-1; D may be TRBD2 (5 bases). CDR1 and CDR2 from the germline V gene are SGHRS and YFSETQ. The CDR3 length is 15 residues. V lost 0 bases and J lost 2, with 9 bases in between.

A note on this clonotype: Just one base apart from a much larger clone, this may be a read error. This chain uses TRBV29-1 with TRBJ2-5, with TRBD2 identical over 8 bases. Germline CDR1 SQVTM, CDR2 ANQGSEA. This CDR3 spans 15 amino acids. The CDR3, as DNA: TGCAGCGTTGAATATGGCGGGAGGTGGACCAAGACCGAGTACTTC. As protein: CSVEYGGRWTKTEYF.

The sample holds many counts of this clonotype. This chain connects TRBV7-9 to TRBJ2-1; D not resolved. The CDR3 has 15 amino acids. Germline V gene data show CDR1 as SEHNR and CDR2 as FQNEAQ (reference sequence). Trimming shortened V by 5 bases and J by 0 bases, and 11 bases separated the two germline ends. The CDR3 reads CASSPAVGSYNEQFF. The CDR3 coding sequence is TGTGCCAGCAGCCCGGCAGTTGGCTCCTACAATGAGCAGTTCTTC.

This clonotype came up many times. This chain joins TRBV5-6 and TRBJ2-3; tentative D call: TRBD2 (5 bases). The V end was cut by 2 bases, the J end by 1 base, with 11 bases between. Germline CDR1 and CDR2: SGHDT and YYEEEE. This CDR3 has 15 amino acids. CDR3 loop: CASSFRERGTDTQYF. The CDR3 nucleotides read TGTGCCAGCAGCTTTCGAGAGAGGGGCACAGATACGCAGTATTTT.

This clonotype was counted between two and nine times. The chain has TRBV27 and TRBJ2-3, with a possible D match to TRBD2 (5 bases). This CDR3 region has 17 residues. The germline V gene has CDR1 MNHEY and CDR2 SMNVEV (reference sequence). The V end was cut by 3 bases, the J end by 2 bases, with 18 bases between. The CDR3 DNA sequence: TGTGCCAGCAGTTTCATCCCCCCGGGGTTGTCCACAGATACGCAGTATTTT. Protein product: CASSFIPPGLSTDTQYF.

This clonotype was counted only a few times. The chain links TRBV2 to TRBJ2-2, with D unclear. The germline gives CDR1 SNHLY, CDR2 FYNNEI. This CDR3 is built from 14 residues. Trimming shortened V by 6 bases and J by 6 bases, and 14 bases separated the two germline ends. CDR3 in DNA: TGTGCCAGCAGACACCTAGTTGCGGCCGGGGAGCTGTTTTTT. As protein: CASRHLVAAGELFF.

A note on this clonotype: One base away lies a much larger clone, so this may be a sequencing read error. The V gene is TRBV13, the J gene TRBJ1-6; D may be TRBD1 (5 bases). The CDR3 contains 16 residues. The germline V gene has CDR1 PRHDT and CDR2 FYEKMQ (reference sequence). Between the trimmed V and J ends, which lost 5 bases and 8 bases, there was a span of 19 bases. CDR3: CASSQWGVVVDSPLHF. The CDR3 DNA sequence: TGTGCCAGCAGCCAATGGGGGGTGGTGGTTGATTCACCCCTCCACTTT. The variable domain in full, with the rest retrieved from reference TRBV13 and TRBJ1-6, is AAGVIQSPRHLIKEKRETATLKCYPIPRHDTVYWYQQGPGQDPQFLISFYEKMQSDKGSIPDRFSAQQFSDYHSELNMSSLELGDSALYFCASSQWGVVVDSPLHFGNGTRLTVT.

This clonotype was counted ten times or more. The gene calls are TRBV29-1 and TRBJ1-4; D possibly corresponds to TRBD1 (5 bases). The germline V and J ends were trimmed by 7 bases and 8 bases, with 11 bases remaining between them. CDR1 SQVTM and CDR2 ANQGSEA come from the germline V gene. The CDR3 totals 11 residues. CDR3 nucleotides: TGCAGCGGTAACAAGGGGGAAAAACTGTTTTTT. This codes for CSGNKGEKLFF. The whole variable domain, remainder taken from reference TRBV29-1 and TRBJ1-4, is SAVISQKPSRDICQRGTSLTIQCQVDSQVTMMFWYRQQPGQSLTLIATANQGSEATYESGFVIDKFPISRPNLTFSTLTVSNMSPEDSSIYLCSGNKGEKLFFGSGTQLSVL.

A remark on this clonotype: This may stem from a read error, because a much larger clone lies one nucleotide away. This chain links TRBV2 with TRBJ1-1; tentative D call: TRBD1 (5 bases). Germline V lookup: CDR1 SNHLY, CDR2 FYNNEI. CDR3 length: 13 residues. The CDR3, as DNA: TGTGGCAGCGGGGGGGATTGGAACACTGAAGCTTTCTTT. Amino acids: CGSGGDWNTEAFF.

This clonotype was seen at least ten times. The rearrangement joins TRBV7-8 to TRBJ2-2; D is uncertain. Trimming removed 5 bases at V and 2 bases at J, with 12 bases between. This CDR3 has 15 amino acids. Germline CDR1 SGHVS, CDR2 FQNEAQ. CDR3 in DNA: TGTGCCAGCAGCCCCCAGGTTACTAACACCGGGGAGCTGTTTTTT. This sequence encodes CASSPQVTNTGELFF.